This T cell receptor (beta chain) was sequenced in a study of beta chain features in type 1 diabetes. Study-level background: Investigators examined around 98 million sorted cells across all samples.

J lost 7 bases, V lost 2 bases, and 5 bases had no gene match. CDR1 and CDR2 from the germline V gene are SGHDT and YYEEEE. The CDR3 extends over 14 amino acids. Sorting of CD4+ naive, central memory, regulatory and stem cell-like memory cells was performed via CD45RO/CCR7/CD25/CD127/CD95/CD27. Every sorted population was more than 98% pure. The table lists this clone with a few counts. The investigators reverse transcribed all of the isolated RNA, so they sequenced expressed TCRB transcripts. The repertoire was sequenced with immunoSEQ multiplex PCR; TCRdb's copy has only in-frame clones and lacks some. This sample has hundreds of thousands of clones, with 9.5% to 12% found just once.

Sequencing used naive CD4+ T cells from blood. The origin of this receptor is a woman aged 25 to 45 in good health. V usage is TRBV5-6 and J usage is TRBJ2-1, with 8 positions matching TRBD2. CDR3 residues: CASSLGTRNNEQFF. In DNA form, the CDR3 reads TGTGCCAGCAGCTTAGGGACTAGGAATAATGAGCAGTTCTTC.